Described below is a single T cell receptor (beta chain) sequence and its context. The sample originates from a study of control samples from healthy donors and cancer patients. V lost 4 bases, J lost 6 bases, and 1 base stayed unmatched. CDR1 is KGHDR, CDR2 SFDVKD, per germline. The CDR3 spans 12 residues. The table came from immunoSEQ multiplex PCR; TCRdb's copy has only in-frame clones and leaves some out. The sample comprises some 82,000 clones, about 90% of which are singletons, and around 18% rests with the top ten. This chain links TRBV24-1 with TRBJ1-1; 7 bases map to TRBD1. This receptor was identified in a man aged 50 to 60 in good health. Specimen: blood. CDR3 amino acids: CATSEGGSEAFF. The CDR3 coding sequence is TGTGCCACCAGTGAAGGGGGCTCTGAAGCTTTCTTT.